This T cell receptor beta chain appears in the sequencing data of a study of response to subunit inactivated influenza vaccine. Findings and limits, study-wide: Each seasonal influenza vaccination recruits few new T cells, the authors suggested.

V lost 7 bases, J lost 0 bases, and 10 bases lay in between. CDR1 is MNHEY and CDR2 is SVGEGT in the germline V gene. The CDR3 loop spans 14 amino acids. This clonotype was detected only a few times. Its antigen is not known. TCRdb independently ran MiXCR on the RT-PCR reads; one entry per CDR3 protein. The sample consists of about 830,000 distinct CDR3 sequences, about a fifth of them appearing once. The specimen comprised PBMCs from blood, sampled more than 4 days after vaccination. This clonotype was sampled from a man between 50 and 59 years old who received an inactivated influenza vaccine. The V call is TRBV6-2 or TRBV6-3, the J call TRBJ1-5, with D possibly being TRBD1 (6 bases). CDR3 in DNA: TGTGCCAGCACCGGACAGCATAGCAATCAGCCCCAGCATTTT. Amino acid sequence: CASTGQHSNQPQHF.